Below, one T cell receptor beta chain is given with its context. Its antigen specificity is not known. The record has no base qualities; no much larger clone is one base away. The data stem from a study of technical replicates of blood from a few donors (dated by TCRdb to between 2016 and 2019). Libraries were constructed by the immunoSEQ multiplex PCR assay. Not all clones reach the TCRdb copy of this immuneACCESS table, which keeps in-frame sequences only. Checked studies attribute under half of the gap to unresolved V genes and leave the rest unexplained. The sample profile shows 12,000 or so clones; around 86% of them were found once. 10% to 12% of the sample rests with the top ten. Ends trimmed: V by 8 bases, J by 3 bases; bases unmatched to a gene: 13. The CDR3 spans 17 residues, from the cysteine through the phenylalanine. The sequence is cut down to CDR3 DNA, 51 bases in frame from base 1. Via the germline V gene, CDR1 is ENHRY and CDR2 SYGVKD.

This TCR came from a human donor in good health. The chain couples TRBV10-3 to TRBJ2-2; 9 middle bases align to TRBD2. The sample consisted of PBMCs. The CDR3 protein sequence reads: CAIGTVAGAPDTGELFF. The nucleotide sequence is given as TGTGCCATCGGCACAGTAGCGGGAGCGCCAGACACCGGGGAGCTGTTTTTT.